Listed below are T cell receptor beta chains from one sample, sequenced in a study of blood T cell repertoires in COVID-19. The table came from immunoSEQ multiplex PCR; TCRdb's copy has only in-frame clones and leaves some out. Seen here are about 100,000 clones, more than 75% observed once, and the top ten hold roughly 12%. Sequenced sample: peripheral blood. These receptors came from a human donor in a cohort sampled during active COVID-19. Each CDR3 is given with its conserved first and last residue. D genes are given only for firm matches. Some rows mark clone size as missing; the rest say once, few, many or name a class of expanded clone.

CDR3aa: CSVSGTGKDGYTF
CDR3nt: TGCAGCGTCTCCGGGACAGGGAAGGATGGCTACACCTTC
abundance: -
len: 13
v_gene: TRBV29-1
j_gene: TRBJ1-2
d_gene: TRBD1

CDR3aa: CASSSPSGQGNTIYF
CDR3nt: TGTGCCAGCAGCTCACCATCGGGACAGGGAAACACCATATATTTT
abundance: -
len: 15
v_gene: TRBV7-6
j_gene: TRBJ1-3
d_gene: TRBD1

CDR3aa: CASSPTMQGTGANVLTF
CDR3nt: TGTGCCAGCTCACCAACCATGCAGGGTACTGGGGCCAACGTCCTGACTTTC
abundance: -
len: 17
v_gene: TRBV18
j_gene: TRBJ2-6
d_gene: -

CDR3aa: CASSESTGGREKLFF
CDR3nt: TGCGCCAGCAGTGAGTCGACAGGGGGACGGGAAAAACTGTTTTTT
abundance: -
len: 15
v_gene: TRBV10-1
j_gene: TRBJ1-4
d_gene: TRBD1

CDR3aa: CASSLTWDEQFF
CDR3nt: TGTGCCAGCAGCCTGACTTGGGATGAGCAGTTCTTC
abundance: -
len: 12
v_gene: TRBV2
j_gene: TRBJ2-1
d_gene: -

CDR3aa: CASKEGAQETQYF
CDR3nt: TGTGCCAGTAAGGAGGGGGCCCAAGAGACCCAGTACTTC
abundance: -
len: 13
v_gene: TRBV19
j_gene: TRBJ2-5
d_gene: -

CDR3aa: CASRPPGQGYNEQFF
CDR3nt: TGTGCCAGCAGGCCACCCGGTCAGGGATACAATGAGCAGTTCTTC
abundance: once
len: 15
v_gene: TRBV7-2
j_gene: TRBJ2-1
d_gene: -

CDR3aa: CASRLQGVDGYTF
CDR3nt: TGTGCCAGCAGATTACAGGGGGTCGATGGCTACACCTTC
abundance: -
len: 13
v_gene: TRBV2
j_gene: TRBJ1-2
d_gene: TRBD1

CDR3aa: CASSPQATGELFF
CDR3nt: TGTGCCAGCTCACCCCAGGCAACCGGGGAGCTGTTTTTT
abundance: -
len: 13
v_gene: TRBV18
j_gene: TRBJ2-2
d_gene: -

CDR3aa: CASSFFGMGRDTEAFF
CDR3nt: TGTGCCAGCAGCTTCTTTGGGATGGGGAGGGACACTGAAGCTTTCTTT
abundance: -
len: 16
v_gene: TRBV5-6
j_gene: TRBJ1-1
d_gene: -

CDR3aa: CASSEAGQDHGYTF
CDR3nt: TGTGCCAGCAGTGAAGCAGGACAGGACCATGGCTACACCTTC
abundance: -
len: 14
v_gene: TRBV25-1
j_gene: TRBJ1-2
d_gene: TRBD1

CDR3aa: CASSLGTGYEKLFF
CDR3nt: TGCGCCAGCAGCCTTGGGACAGGTTATGAAAAACTGTTTTTT
abundance: -
len: 14
v_gene: TRBV5-1
j_gene: TRBJ1-4
d_gene: TRBD1

CDR3aa: CASSPGDRKRNTIYF
CDR3nt: TGTGCCAGCAGCCCTGGGGACAGGAAGCGCAACACCATATATTTT
abundance: -
len: 15
v_gene: TRBV5-5
j_gene: TRBJ1-3
d_gene: TRBD1

CDR3aa: CASSFRTSGYNEQFF
CDR3nt: TGTGCCAGCAGCTTCCGGACTAGCGGTTACAATGAGCAGTTCTTC
abundance: -
len: 15
v_gene: TRBV5-4
j_gene: TRBJ2-1
d_gene: TRBD2

CDR3aa: CASSLTQGALNTEAFF
CDR3nt: TGCGCCAGCAGCTTGACGCAGGGGGCCCTGAACACTGAAGCTTTCTTT
abundance: -
len: 16
v_gene: TRBV5-1
j_gene: TRBJ1-1
d_gene: TRBD1

CDR3aa: CASSKNIGQGIEAFF
CDR3nt: TGTGCCAGCAGTAAGAACATAGGACAGGGGATTGAAGCTTTCTTT
abundance: -
len: 15
v_gene: TRBV6-4
j_gene: TRBJ1-1
d_gene: TRBD1

CDR3aa: CASSLLLGGGGTEAFF
CDR3nt: TGCGCCAGCAGCTTGCTCTTGGGAGGCGGTGGGACTGAAGCTTTCTTT
abundance: -
len: 16
v_gene: TRBV5-1
j_gene: TRBJ1-1
d_gene: -

CDR3aa: CASSYRVWYGYTF
CDR3nt: TGTGCCAGCAGCTACAGGGTATGGTATGGCTACACCTTC
abundance: once
len: 13
v_gene: TRBV12-3/TRBV12-4
j_gene: TRBJ1-2
d_gene: -

CDR3aa: CASRDKNEQYF
CDR3nt: TGTGCCAGCCGGGATAAAAACGAGCAGTACTTC
abundance: -
len: 11
v_gene: TRBV6-5
j_gene: TRBJ2-7
d_gene: -

CDR3aa: CAWSGQGGQPQHF
CDR3nt: TGTGCCTGGAGTGGACAGGGTGGTCAGCCCCAGCATTTT
abundance: -
len: 13
v_gene: TRBV30
j_gene: TRBJ1-5
d_gene: TRBD1

CDR3aa: CASSAGLAGTDTQYF
CDR3nt: TGTGCCAGCTCAGCGGGACTAGCGGGAACAGATACGCAGTATTTT
abundance: -
len: 15
v_gene: TRBV18
j_gene: TRBJ2-3
d_gene: TRBD2

CDR3aa: CASSIAGAQPQHF
CDR3nt: TGTGCCAGTAGTATAGCAGGGGCTCAGCCCCAGCATTTT
abundance: -
len: 13
v_gene: TRBV19
j_gene: TRBJ1-5
d_gene: -

CDR3aa: CASTEPVGYTF
CDR3nt: TGTGCCAGCACCGAGCCCGTCGGCTACACCTTC
abundance: -
len: 11
v_gene: TRBV21-1
j_gene: TRBJ1-2
d_gene: -

CDR3aa: CASSLVIKPQGADTQYF
CDR3nt: TGTGCCAGCAGCTTAGTGATTAAGCCACAGGGGGCAGATACGCAGTATTTT
abundance: -
len: 17
v_gene: TRBV7-2
j_gene: TRBJ2-3
d_gene: TRBD1

CDR3aa: CATSATGTGKAGELFF
CDR3nt: TGTGCCACCAGTGCCACCGGGACAGGGAAGGCCGGGGAGCTGTTTTTT
abundance: -
len: 16
v_gene: TRBV24-1
j_gene: TRBJ2-2
d_gene: TRBD1

CDR3aa: CSGTGNTEAFF
CDR3nt: TGCAGTGGGACAGGGAACACTGAAGCTTTCTTT
abundance: -
len: 11
v_gene: TRBV20-1
j_gene: TRBJ1-1
d_gene: TRBD1

CDR3aa: CASRSGQSNSPLHF
CDR3nt: TGTGCCAGTAGGTCGGGACAATCAAATTCACCCCTCCACTTT
abundance: -
len: 14
v_gene: TRBV19
j_gene: TRBJ1-6
d_gene: -

CDR3aa: CASSPGGSSYEQYF
CDR3nt: TGCGCCAGCAGCCCCGGGGGTTCGTCCTACGAGCAGTACTTC
abundance: -
len: 14
v_gene: TRBV4-3
j_gene: TRBJ2-7
d_gene: -

CDR3aa: CASSLTSGNEQFF
CDR3nt: TGTGCCAGCAGTTTAACCTCCGGGAATGAGCAGTTCTTC
abundance: -
len: 13
v_gene: TRBV28
j_gene: TRBJ2-1
d_gene: -

CDR3aa: CASSSTTNAAPYEQYF
CDR3nt: TGTGCCAGCAGCTCGACTACAAATGCGGCCCCTTACGAGCAGTACTTC
abundance: -
len: 16
v_gene: TRBV5-6
j_gene: TRBJ2-7
d_gene: -

CDR3aa: CASSPDLRGEQFF
CDR3nt: TGTGCCAGCTCACCAGACTTACGGGGTGAGCAGTTCTTC
abundance: -
len: 13
v_gene: TRBV18
j_gene: TRBJ2-1
d_gene: -

CDR3aa: CASRMVQGWNQPQHF
CDR3nt: TGTGCCAGCAGGATGGTACAGGGGTGGAATCAGCCCCAGCATTTT
abundance: once
len: 15
v_gene: TRBV27
j_gene: TRBJ1-5
d_gene: TRBD1

CDR3aa: CASSLVDRPPYEQYF
CDR3nt: TGTGCCAGCAGCTTGGTTGACAGGCCCCCATACGAGCAGTACTTC
abundance: -
len: 15
v_gene: TRBV5-6
j_gene: TRBJ2-7
d_gene: -

CDR3aa: CATAAEGSTNYGYTF
CDR3nt: TGTGCCACCGCTGCAGAGGGCAGTACTAACTATGGCTACACCTTC
abundance: once
len: 15
v_gene: TRBV18
j_gene: TRBJ1-2
d_gene: -

CDR3aa: CASQLTAVNTEAFF
CDR3nt: TGTGCCAGCCAGTTAACAGCGGTAAACACTGAAGCTTTCTTT
abundance: -
len: 14
v_gene: TRBV6-6
j_gene: TRBJ1-1
d_gene: -

CDR3aa: CASSLRNDNYEQYF
CDR3nt: TGTGCCAGCTCCCTCAGGAATGATAACTACGAGCAGTACTTC
abundance: -
len: 14
v_gene: TRBV18
j_gene: TRBJ2-7
d_gene: -

CDR3aa: CAITSNRGDEQFF
CDR3nt: TGTGCCATCACTTCGAACAGGGGAGATGAGCAGTTCTTC
abundance: -
len: 13
v_gene: TRBV10-3
j_gene: TRBJ2-1
d_gene: TRBD1

CDR3aa: CASSLEAGGTGALHF
CDR3nt: TGTGCCAGCAGTTTGGAGGCAGGGGGGACGGGGGCCCTCCACTTT
abundance: -
len: 15
v_gene: TRBV28
j_gene: TRBJ1-6
d_gene: TRBD1

CDR3aa: CASTRGLAAYEQYF
CDR3nt: TGTGCCAGCACCAGGGGACTAGCGGCCTACGAGCAGTACTTC
abundance: -
len: 14
v_gene: TRBV7-9
j_gene: TRBJ2-7
d_gene: TRBD2

CDR3aa: CASSVGLAGGSSYEQYF
CDR3nt: TGTGCCAGCAGCGTAGGCCTAGCGGGAGGTAGCTCCTACGAGCAGTACTTC
abundance: -
len: 17
v_gene: TRBV9
j_gene: TRBJ2-7
d_gene: TRBD2

CDR3aa: CASSDTGTYEQYF
CDR3nt: TGCGCCAGCAGCGATACAGGGACCTACGAGCAGTACTTC
abundance: -
len: 13
v_gene: TRBV5-1
j_gene: TRBJ2-7
d_gene: -

CDR3aa: CASSQEIGRQGENEQFF
CDR3nt: TGCGCCAGCAGCCAAGAAATCGGACGGCAAGGGGAAAATGAGCAGTTCTTC
abundance: -
len: 17
v_gene: TRBV4-3
j_gene: TRBJ2-1
d_gene: -

CDR3aa: CASSRTGTNTEAFF
CDR3nt: TGTGCCAGCAGCCGGACAGGGACAAACACTGAAGCTTTCTTT
abundance: -
len: 14
v_gene: TRBV5-4
j_gene: TRBJ1-1
d_gene: TRBD1

CDR3aa: CASSYSESNQPQHF
CDR3nt: TGTGCCAGCAGTTACTCGGAGAGCAATCAGCCCCAGCATTTT
abundance: -
len: 14
v_gene: TRBV6-6
j_gene: TRBJ1-5
d_gene: -